The clone carrying this T cell receptor (beta chain) was detected many times. What it binds is unknown. Each single cDNA molecule received a unique molecular identifier. TCRdb itself ran the 5' RACE reads through MiXCR, one entry per CDR3 protein. The table records 65,000 to 75,000 distinct CDR3 sequences, under 15% of them present only once. This sample was included in a study of early T cells in non-severe SARS-CoV-2 infection. The study, taken as a whole, reports: There was a bias toward anti-spike CD8 responses in VDJdb matching, which missed private and CD4 specificities.

The CDR3 sequence is 14 residues long. V lost 6 bases and J lost 6, with 16 bases in between. The germline CDR1 and CDR2 sequences are MNHEY and SVGEGT. The chain uses TRBV6-2 or TRBV6-3 and TRBJ2-3; the D gene is possibly TRBD1 (6 bases). Sequences were obtained from whole blood. This TCR came from an adult who was a healthcare worker with PCR-confirmed SARS-CoV-2 infection or an uninfected control (not recorded which). The CDR3: CASRSGTPVDTQYF. The CDR3 region has the DNA TGTGCCAGCAGATCCGGGACACCCGTGGATACGCAGTATTTT.